The 7 T cell receptor beta chains listed next were all sequenced from one sample in a study of cytomegalovirus exposure and HLA in healthy donors. PCR primers comprised 60 Vbeta and 13 Jbeta primers. Some clones are missing from TCRdb's copy, which holds only in-frame ones; the method was immunoSEQ multiplex PCR. The table lists approximately 56,000 clones, around three quarters of them singletons. Material for sequencing was PBMCs. These receptors were collected from a woman between 45 and 60 years old in good health and CMV-seropositive.

V and J are TRBV7-6 and TRBJ2-5; no firm D call. Per germline, CDR1 SGHVS and CDR2 FNYEAQ. The V end lost 5 bases, the J end lost 5 bases, and 6 bases lay between the germline ends. The CDR3 sequence is 11 residues long. The CDR3 loop reads CASSPRETQYF. The DNA of the CDR3 is TGTGCCAGCAGCCCTCGGGAGACCCAGTACTTC.

V is TRBV27 and J is TRBJ1-1, with TRBD1 as a possible D gene (5 bases). The germline V and J ends were trimmed by 2 bases and 5 bases, with 18 bases remaining between them. The CDR3 runs 16 residues. Per the germline V gene, CDR1 is MNHEY and CDR2 is SMNVEV (reference sequence). CDR3 in DNA: TGTGCCAGCAGTTTAGCCCCTCCGTACGGGGGGACTGAAGCTTTCTTT. Encoded protein: CASSLAPPYGGTEAFF.

This chain's CDR3 is CASGSEVGSYEQYF. The CDR3, as DNA: TGCGCCAGCGGGAGTGAGGTGGGGTCCTACGAGCAGTACTTC. The chain uses TRBV5-1 and TRBJ2-7; possibly TRBD2 for D (5 bases). V lost 7 bases, J lost 1 base, and 15 bases lay in between. This CDR3 has 14 amino acids. Germline V gene lookup returns CDR1 SGHRS and CDR2 YFSETQ.

This chain connects TRBV14 to TRBJ1-2, with D perhaps TRBD1 (5 bases). Trimming shortened V by 4 bases and J by 5 bases, and 14 bases separated the two germline ends. This CDR3 region has 14 residues. Germline V gene lookup returns CDR1 SGHDN and CDR2 FVKESK. The CDR3 nucleotides read TGTGCCAGCAGCCGGGACTTGGCCCGATATGGCTACACCTTC. Its translation is CASSRDLARYGYTF.

This chain uses TRBV4-1 with TRBJ1-2; unclear D gene. This CDR3 comprises 12 residues. V lost 1 base, J lost 5 bases, and 5 bases lay in between. The germline CDR1 and CDR2 sequences are MGHRA and YSYEKL. Written as DNA, the CDR3 is TGCGCCAGCAGCCAAGCGGAGTATGGCTACACCTTC. Translating gives CASSQAEYGYTF.

The CDR3 DNA reads TGTGCCAGCAGCTTGATCGCCCTAAGGACAGTTGCAACTAATGAAAAACTGTTTTTT. As protein: CASSLIALRTVATNEKLFF. The V and J genes are TRBV5-5 and TRBJ1-4; D might be TRBD1 (6 bases). The CDR3 covers 19 residues. Trimming left V 1 base short and J 0 bases short, with 19 bases between. Per germline, CDR1 SGHKS and CDR2 YYEKEE (reference sequence).

A few counts support this clone. V gene TRBV7-2 combines with J gene TRBJ2-1; 9 nucleotides match TRBD2. CDR1 and CDR2 from the germline V gene are SGHTA and FQGNSA. The CDR3 consists of 16 residues. Trimming removed 5 bases from V and 1 base from J; junction bases left unmatched: 6. This CDR3 is CASSVSGSWSYNEQFF. The CDR3 nucleotides are TGTGCCAGCAGCGTTAGCGGGAGTTGGTCCTACAATGAGCAGTTCTTC.